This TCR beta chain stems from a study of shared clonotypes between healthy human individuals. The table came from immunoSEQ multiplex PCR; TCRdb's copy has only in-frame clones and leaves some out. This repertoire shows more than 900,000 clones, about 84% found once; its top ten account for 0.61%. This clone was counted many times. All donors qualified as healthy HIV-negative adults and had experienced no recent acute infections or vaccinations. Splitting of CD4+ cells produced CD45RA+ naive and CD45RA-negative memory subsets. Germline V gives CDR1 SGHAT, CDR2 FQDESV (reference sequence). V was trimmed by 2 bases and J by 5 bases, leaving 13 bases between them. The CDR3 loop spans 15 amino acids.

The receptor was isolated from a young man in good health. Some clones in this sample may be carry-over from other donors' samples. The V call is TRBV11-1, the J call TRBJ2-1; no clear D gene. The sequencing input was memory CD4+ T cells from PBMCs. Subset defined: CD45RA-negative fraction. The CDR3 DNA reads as TGTGCCAGCAGCTTAAGGGCGGTAGGCCACAATGAGCAGTTCTTC. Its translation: CASSLRAVGHNEQFF.